This T cell receptor beta chain was recovered during a study of metastatic and nonmetastatic thyroid tumors. Study in general: Repertoire comparisons spanned blood and tumor or nodule tissue from malignant and benign thyroid patients. Study-level results: As reported, TCR beta diversity in blood and tumor was significantly higher in malignant thyroid tumors than in benign nodules.

Every patient underwent thyroid surgery untreated. TCRdb re-analyzed the PCR reads through MiXCR. The sample includes over 20,000 clones, roughly a quarter of them seen just once. V was pared by 0 bases and J by 6 bases, with 9 bases of the junction left unmatched. Germline V lookup: CDR1 MGHRA, CDR2 YSYEKL. CDR3 length: 16 amino acids. As regards this clone: Its antigen remains unknown.

The chain links TRBV4-1 to TRBJ2-3, with 7 bases identical to TRBD2. This TCR came from a male donor with papillary thyroid cancer or a benign thyroid nodule (not recorded which). Some clones in this sample may be carry-over from other donors' samples. The specimen sequenced was tumor tissue. The DNA for the CDR3 is TGCGCCAGCAGCCAAGAAGAGGCGGGAGCGGGGGATACGCAGTATTTT. This sequence encodes CASSQEEAGAGDTQYF.